The 27 T cell receptor beta chains below come from one sample, sequenced in a study of blood T cells in healthy people across ages (dated by TCRdb to between 2014 and 2017). Receptor amplification or capture employed 5' RACE. Sequenced using an Illumina HiSeq 2500. A second PCR of roughly 6 to 11 cycles was run with a J-beta primer mix and a sample-barcoded 5' primer. TCRdb reprocessing: public reads trimmed at Q25 with fastp, clones called with MiXCR, in-frame beta chains kept. CDR3 protein duplicates are merged, each entry listing the most common genes and DNA. Counted in this sample were about 1,800,000 distinct CDR3 sequences; 28% of them appeared once. The ten largest clonotypes hold 7.7% of the sample. Sequenced sample: blood. Receptors were obtained from a woman aged 25-40 years in good health.

There are a few counts of this clonotype. This sequence joins TRBV5-1 and TRBJ2-5; the match to TRBD1 covers 7 bases. Germline V gene lookup returns CDR1 SGHRS and CDR2 YFSETQ. The V segment lost 2 bases and the J segment 4 bases; nucleotides outside the gene matches: 5. The CDR3 length is 14 residues. The CDR3 loop reads CASSFTGVRETQYF. CDR3 sequence (DNA): TGCGCCAGCAGCTTTACAGGGGTTCGAGAGACCCAGTACTTC.

This chain connects TRBV10-3 to TRBJ2-3; D gene ambiguous. This CDR3 comprises 13 residues. Per the germline V gene, CDR1 is ENHRY and CDR2 is SYGVKD. The V and J ends lost 10 bases and 9 bases respectively, with 20 bases between them. The CDR3 bases are TGTGCCACCACGGACGGCCCCCTGGGGACGCAGTATTTT. It encodes CATTDGPLGTQYF.

The chain links TRBV6-2 or TRBV6-3 to TRBJ2-2, with D maybe TRBD2 (5 bases). Trimming shortened V by 5 bases and J by 5 bases, and 15 bases separated the two germline ends. Germline V gene data show CDR1 as MNHEY and CDR2 as SVGEGT. This CDR3 region has 15 residues. The CDR3 DNA is TGTGCCAGCAGTCGGGATTTAGGCCCTACCGGGGAGCTGTTTTTT. Protein sequence: CASSRDLGPTGELFF.

The rearrangement uses TRBV7-6 and TRBJ2-1, with D tentatively TRBD1 or TRBD2 (6 bases each). The CDR3 extends over 21 amino acids. Trimming stripped 1 base from V and 8 bases from J, with 33 bases between. CDR1 SGHVS and CDR2 FNYEAQ come from the germline V gene. Here the CDR3 reads CASSLVSTRSGPNKGEDEQFF. Written as DNA, the CDR3 is TGTGCCAGCAGCTTAGTTTCAACCCGGTCGGGCCCGAATAAGGGGGAGGATGAGCAGTTCTTC.

The chain is built from TRBV5-1 and TRBJ2-1, with 7 bases aligning to TRBD2. Germline values: CDR1 SGHRS, CDR2 YFSETQ. The CDR3 sequence is 14 residues long. The J segment lost 6 bases and the V segment lost 6 bases, leaving 9 bases of the junction unmatched. The CDR3 bases are TGCGCCAGCAACTGGGGGGGTTCGGGCAATGAGCAGTTCTTC. Amino acid sequence: CASNWGGSGNEQFF.

The CDR3 spells CATQSGGAEGEQFF. CDR3 nucleotides: TGTGCCACCCAAAGCGGGGGGGCCGAAGGTGAGCAGTTCTTC. The V and J genes are TRBV24-1 and TRBJ2-1; 10 nucleotides align to TRBD2. CDR1 is KGHDR and CDR2 is SFDVKD in the germline V gene. The length of the CDR3 is 14 residues. J lost 9 bases, V lost 9 bases, and 10 bases had no gene match.

This clonotype was seen more than once but under ten times. V usage is TRBV12-3 or TRBV12-4 and J usage is TRBJ2-5; D unclear. V dropped 0 bases and J dropped 3 bases, with 5 bases sitting between them. The CDR3 length is 13 residues. Here the CDR3 reads CASSLAVEETQYF. In DNA, the CDR3 is TGTGCCAGCAGTTTAGCGGTCGAAGAGACCCAGTACTTC.

This clonotype showed up just a few times. Written as DNA, the CDR3 is TGTGCCAGCAGCACCTACGACACAATGGATGGCTACACCTTC. It specifies CASSTYDTMDGYTF. The rearrangement links TRBV7-2 to TRBJ1-2; no definite D call. V lost 5 bases and J 6 bases, leaving 16 bases between the germline ends. The CDR3 is 14 residues long. CDR1 and CDR2 (germline): SGHTA, FQGNSA. Together with reference TRBV7-2 and TRBJ1-2, the CDR3 gives the full variable domain: GAGVSQSPSNKVTEKGKDVELRCDPISGHTALYWYRQSLGQGLEFLIYFQGNSAPDKSGLPSDRFSAERTGGSVSTLTIQRTQQEDSAVYLCASSTYDTMDGYTFGSGTRLTVV.

The chain carries TRBV29-1 and TRBJ1-2, with D uncertain. Trimming took 5 bases from V and 0 from J, leaving 4 bases between them. CDR1 and CDR2 (germline): SQVTM, ANQGSEA. The CDR3 totals 11 residues. Here the CDR3 reads CSVKPNYGYTF. CDR3 bases: TGCAGCGTTAAACCTAACTATGGCTACACCTTC.

On this clonotype itself: The junction shows a germline mismatch at one end, possibly a read error. The chain uses TRBV6-6 and TRBJ1-1; 7 nucleotides agree with TRBD1. The CDR3 runs 13 residues. Germline CDR1 is MNHNY and CDR2 is SVGAGI (reference sequence). CDR3 protein: CANSYSQTGEAFF. Written as DNA, the CDR3 is TGTGCCAACAGTTACTCTCAGACAGGGGAAGCTTTCTTT.

This clonotype was counted between two and nine times. The chain combines TRBV4-1 with TRBJ2-3; 10 nucleotides line up with TRBD2. Germline V gene data show CDR1 as MGHRA and CDR2 as YSYEKL. With V trimmed by 1 base and J by 7 bases, 11 bases remained unmatched. This CDR3 contains 17 residues. DNA for the CDR3: TGCGCCAGCAGCCAAGTGGCCTTAGCGGGGGGCGTTAATACGCAGTATTTT. Protein sequence: CASSQVALAGGVNTQYF.

The chain employs TRBV5-1 and TRBJ1-2; 8 bases line up with TRBD1. There are 15 residues in the CDR3. CDR1 is SGHRS, CDR2 YFSETQ, per germline. Germline trimming cut 0 bases from V and 4 bases from J; bases unmatched to any gene: 5. CDR3 bases: TGCGCCAGCAGCTTGGACTCAGGGGGCACCTATGGCTACACCTTC. Residues: CASSLDSGGTYGYTF.

Only a few counts were recorded for this clonotype. The genes are TRBV10-3 and TRBJ2-2; D possibly corresponds to TRBD2 (6 bases). The V and J ends lost 6 bases and 6 bases respectively, with 11 bases between them. CDR3 length: 13 amino acids. Germline V CDR1 and CDR2: ENHRY, SYGVKD. The chain's CDR3 is CAIREGEAGELFF. The DNA of the CDR3 is TGTGCCATCAGGGAGGGCGAGGCCGGGGAGCTGTTTTTT.

In regard to this clonotype: Given a much more abundant clone one base away, this may be a read error. The J gene is TRBJ2-1, the V gene TRBV12-3 or TRBV12-4; TRBD2 is a possible D gene (5 bases). The CDR3 has 12 residues. Here the CDR3 reads CTSSFGNNEQFF. As DNA, the CDR3 is TGTACCAGCAGTTTCGGGAACAATGAGCAGTTCTTC.

This clonotype was found many times. This sequence joins TRBV6-5 and TRBJ2-1; D might be TRBD1 (6 bases). The length of the CDR3 is 16 residues. Trimming removed 2 bases from V and 4 bases from J, with 15 bases in between. The germline gives CDR1 MNHEY, CDR2 SVGAGI. Here the CDR3 reads CASSYTAGTLYNEQFF. The CDR3 DNA is TGTGCCAGCAGTTACACAGCCGGGACACTGTACAATGAGCAGTTCTTC.

The sample holds a few counts of this clonotype. The chain has TRBV20-1 and TRBJ1-4; 7 bases are shared with TRBD1. CDR3 length: 11 residues. Losses at the gene ends were 5 bases for V and 11 bases for J; bases not matched to a gene: 5. Germline V gives CDR1 DFQATT, CDR2 SNEGSKA (reference sequence). CDR3: CSAFTGEKLFF. The CDR3 DNA reads as TGCAGTGCTTTTACAGGGGAGAAACTGTTTTTT.

The V gene is TRBV28, the J gene TRBJ2-5; D is possibly TRBD1 (6 bases). Trimming left V 10 bases short and J 2 bases short, with 17 bases between. The CDR3 consists of 14 residues. CDR1 is MDHEN and CDR2 is SYDVKM in the germline V gene. CDR3 bases: TGTGCCACTACAGGGCAGGGAACGCAAGAGACCCAGTACTTC. Translation: CATTGQGTQETQYF.

Regarding this clonotype: This may arise from a read error, as a much more abundant clone is one base away. V gene TRBV11-2 combines with J gene TRBJ2-7; D remains unclear. Germline-derived CDR1 and CDR2 are SGHAT and FQNNGV. CDR3 length: 14 amino acids. CDR3 in amino acids: CASSLRASSCEQYF. CDR3 nucleotide sequence: TGTGCCAGCAGCTTAAGGGCGAGCTCCTGCGAGCAGTACTTC.

This clonotype was observed at least ten times. The J gene is TRBJ2-7, the V gene TRBV5-1; possible D gene TRBD1, 6 bases. Germline CDR1 and CDR2: SGHRS and YFSETQ. V was pared by 1 base and J by 2 bases, with 10 bases between. The CDR3 extends over 14 amino acids. DNA of the CDR3: TGCGCCAGCAGCTTGATCGACAGGACCTACGAGCAGTACTTC. Translated: CASSLIDRTYEQYF.

The chain employs TRBV11-2 and TRBJ2-3; D possibly corresponds to TRBD2 (6 bases). Germline values: CDR1 SGHAT, CDR2 FQNNGV. The CDR3 length is 15 residues. Trimming took off 4 bases at V and 9 bases at J, with 20 bases between the two ends. Here the CDR3 DNA reads TGTGCCAGCAGCTCTGCGGGCTCCAGGGCGGGGACGCAGTATTTT. The encoded protein is CASSSAGSRAGTQYF. Using reference TRBV11-2 and TRBJ2-3 for the parts outside the CDR3, the full variable domain is EAGVAQSPRYKIIEKRQSVAFWCNPISGHATLYWYQQILGQGPKLLIQFQNNGVVDDSQLPKDRFSAERLKGVDSTLKIQPAKLEDSAVYLCASSSAGSRAGTQYFGPGTRLTVL.

V and J are TRBV7-2 and TRBJ2-1; TRBD2 agrees at 9 bases. The junction had 14 bases not matched to a gene; V was cut back by 5 bases and J by 9 bases. From germline, CDR1 is SGHTA and CDR2 FQGNSA. This CDR3 has 16 residues. Here the CDR3 reads CASSPRGTSSFGEQFF. In DNA, the CDR3 is TGTGCCAGCAGCCCTAGGGGGACTAGCAGTTTCGGTGAGCAGTTCTTC.

This CDR3 reads CASSQQSGLSSYEQYF. The DNA for the CDR3 is TGCGCCAGCAGCCAGCAGAGCGGGTTAAGCTCCTACGAGCAGTACTTC. The chain carries TRBV4-1 and TRBJ2-7; perhaps TRBD2 as D (6 bases). This CDR3 is built from 16 residues. Trimming pared 3 bases from V and 0 bases from J, leaving 15 bases between. Germline CDR1 is MGHRA and CDR2 is YSYEKL.

Worth noting for this clonotype: Germline and junction disagree at one end, which may indicate a read error. The chain is built from TRBV14 and TRBJ1-2; weak D call: TRBD1 (5 bases). This CDR3 has 15 residues. From germline, CDR1 is SGHDN and CDR2 FVKESK. Here the CDR3 DNA reads TGTGCCGGCAGCCAAGATCTGGGGGTTTCCTATGGCTACACCTTC. It encodes CAGSQDLGVSYGYTF.

A few counts support this clonotype. V and J are TRBV6-5 and TRBJ2-4, with TRBD2 matching over 7 bases. The end of the DNA fits TRBJ2-5 better, so the J call may be wrong. The V gene's germline CDR1 is MNHEY and CDR2 SVGAGI. The CDR3 loop spans 13 amino acids. This CDR3 is CASSRPAGETQYF. The CDR3 region has the DNA TGTGCCAGCAGTCGACCAGCGGGGGAGACCCAGTACTTC.

The genes are TRBV18 and TRBJ2-7; D gene ambiguous. V dropped 6 bases and J dropped 0 bases, with 9 bases sitting between them. Germline V gene data show CDR1 as KGHSH and CDR2 as LQKENI. The CDR3 is 13 amino acids. This CDR3 reads CASSIQNSYEQYF. The CDR3 region has the DNA TGTGCCAGCTCCATACAGAACTCCTACGAGCAGTACTTC.

The CDR3, as DNA: TGTGCCAGCAGCTTAGTAGCCCAGCAGTTCTTC. Protein: CASSLVAQQFF. The rearrangement joins TRBV7-2 to TRBJ2-1; D gene unclear. V gave up 1 base and J gave up 11 bases, with 6 bases separating them. The CDR3 covers 11 residues. Germline V gene data show CDR1 as SGHTA and CDR2 as FQGNSA.

This clonotype was detected ten times or more. This chain links TRBV6-6 with TRBJ2-7, with 8 positions matching TRBD2. The CDR3 covers 15 residues. Germline lookup yields CDR1 MNHNY and CDR2 SVGAGI (reference sequence). V dropped 3 bases and J dropped 5; count of bases not matched to a gene: 9. The CDR3 DNA reads TGTGCCAGCAGTTATTCGCGGGGGGCAAGGGACGAGCAGTACTTC. It yields the protein CASSYSRGARDEQYF.